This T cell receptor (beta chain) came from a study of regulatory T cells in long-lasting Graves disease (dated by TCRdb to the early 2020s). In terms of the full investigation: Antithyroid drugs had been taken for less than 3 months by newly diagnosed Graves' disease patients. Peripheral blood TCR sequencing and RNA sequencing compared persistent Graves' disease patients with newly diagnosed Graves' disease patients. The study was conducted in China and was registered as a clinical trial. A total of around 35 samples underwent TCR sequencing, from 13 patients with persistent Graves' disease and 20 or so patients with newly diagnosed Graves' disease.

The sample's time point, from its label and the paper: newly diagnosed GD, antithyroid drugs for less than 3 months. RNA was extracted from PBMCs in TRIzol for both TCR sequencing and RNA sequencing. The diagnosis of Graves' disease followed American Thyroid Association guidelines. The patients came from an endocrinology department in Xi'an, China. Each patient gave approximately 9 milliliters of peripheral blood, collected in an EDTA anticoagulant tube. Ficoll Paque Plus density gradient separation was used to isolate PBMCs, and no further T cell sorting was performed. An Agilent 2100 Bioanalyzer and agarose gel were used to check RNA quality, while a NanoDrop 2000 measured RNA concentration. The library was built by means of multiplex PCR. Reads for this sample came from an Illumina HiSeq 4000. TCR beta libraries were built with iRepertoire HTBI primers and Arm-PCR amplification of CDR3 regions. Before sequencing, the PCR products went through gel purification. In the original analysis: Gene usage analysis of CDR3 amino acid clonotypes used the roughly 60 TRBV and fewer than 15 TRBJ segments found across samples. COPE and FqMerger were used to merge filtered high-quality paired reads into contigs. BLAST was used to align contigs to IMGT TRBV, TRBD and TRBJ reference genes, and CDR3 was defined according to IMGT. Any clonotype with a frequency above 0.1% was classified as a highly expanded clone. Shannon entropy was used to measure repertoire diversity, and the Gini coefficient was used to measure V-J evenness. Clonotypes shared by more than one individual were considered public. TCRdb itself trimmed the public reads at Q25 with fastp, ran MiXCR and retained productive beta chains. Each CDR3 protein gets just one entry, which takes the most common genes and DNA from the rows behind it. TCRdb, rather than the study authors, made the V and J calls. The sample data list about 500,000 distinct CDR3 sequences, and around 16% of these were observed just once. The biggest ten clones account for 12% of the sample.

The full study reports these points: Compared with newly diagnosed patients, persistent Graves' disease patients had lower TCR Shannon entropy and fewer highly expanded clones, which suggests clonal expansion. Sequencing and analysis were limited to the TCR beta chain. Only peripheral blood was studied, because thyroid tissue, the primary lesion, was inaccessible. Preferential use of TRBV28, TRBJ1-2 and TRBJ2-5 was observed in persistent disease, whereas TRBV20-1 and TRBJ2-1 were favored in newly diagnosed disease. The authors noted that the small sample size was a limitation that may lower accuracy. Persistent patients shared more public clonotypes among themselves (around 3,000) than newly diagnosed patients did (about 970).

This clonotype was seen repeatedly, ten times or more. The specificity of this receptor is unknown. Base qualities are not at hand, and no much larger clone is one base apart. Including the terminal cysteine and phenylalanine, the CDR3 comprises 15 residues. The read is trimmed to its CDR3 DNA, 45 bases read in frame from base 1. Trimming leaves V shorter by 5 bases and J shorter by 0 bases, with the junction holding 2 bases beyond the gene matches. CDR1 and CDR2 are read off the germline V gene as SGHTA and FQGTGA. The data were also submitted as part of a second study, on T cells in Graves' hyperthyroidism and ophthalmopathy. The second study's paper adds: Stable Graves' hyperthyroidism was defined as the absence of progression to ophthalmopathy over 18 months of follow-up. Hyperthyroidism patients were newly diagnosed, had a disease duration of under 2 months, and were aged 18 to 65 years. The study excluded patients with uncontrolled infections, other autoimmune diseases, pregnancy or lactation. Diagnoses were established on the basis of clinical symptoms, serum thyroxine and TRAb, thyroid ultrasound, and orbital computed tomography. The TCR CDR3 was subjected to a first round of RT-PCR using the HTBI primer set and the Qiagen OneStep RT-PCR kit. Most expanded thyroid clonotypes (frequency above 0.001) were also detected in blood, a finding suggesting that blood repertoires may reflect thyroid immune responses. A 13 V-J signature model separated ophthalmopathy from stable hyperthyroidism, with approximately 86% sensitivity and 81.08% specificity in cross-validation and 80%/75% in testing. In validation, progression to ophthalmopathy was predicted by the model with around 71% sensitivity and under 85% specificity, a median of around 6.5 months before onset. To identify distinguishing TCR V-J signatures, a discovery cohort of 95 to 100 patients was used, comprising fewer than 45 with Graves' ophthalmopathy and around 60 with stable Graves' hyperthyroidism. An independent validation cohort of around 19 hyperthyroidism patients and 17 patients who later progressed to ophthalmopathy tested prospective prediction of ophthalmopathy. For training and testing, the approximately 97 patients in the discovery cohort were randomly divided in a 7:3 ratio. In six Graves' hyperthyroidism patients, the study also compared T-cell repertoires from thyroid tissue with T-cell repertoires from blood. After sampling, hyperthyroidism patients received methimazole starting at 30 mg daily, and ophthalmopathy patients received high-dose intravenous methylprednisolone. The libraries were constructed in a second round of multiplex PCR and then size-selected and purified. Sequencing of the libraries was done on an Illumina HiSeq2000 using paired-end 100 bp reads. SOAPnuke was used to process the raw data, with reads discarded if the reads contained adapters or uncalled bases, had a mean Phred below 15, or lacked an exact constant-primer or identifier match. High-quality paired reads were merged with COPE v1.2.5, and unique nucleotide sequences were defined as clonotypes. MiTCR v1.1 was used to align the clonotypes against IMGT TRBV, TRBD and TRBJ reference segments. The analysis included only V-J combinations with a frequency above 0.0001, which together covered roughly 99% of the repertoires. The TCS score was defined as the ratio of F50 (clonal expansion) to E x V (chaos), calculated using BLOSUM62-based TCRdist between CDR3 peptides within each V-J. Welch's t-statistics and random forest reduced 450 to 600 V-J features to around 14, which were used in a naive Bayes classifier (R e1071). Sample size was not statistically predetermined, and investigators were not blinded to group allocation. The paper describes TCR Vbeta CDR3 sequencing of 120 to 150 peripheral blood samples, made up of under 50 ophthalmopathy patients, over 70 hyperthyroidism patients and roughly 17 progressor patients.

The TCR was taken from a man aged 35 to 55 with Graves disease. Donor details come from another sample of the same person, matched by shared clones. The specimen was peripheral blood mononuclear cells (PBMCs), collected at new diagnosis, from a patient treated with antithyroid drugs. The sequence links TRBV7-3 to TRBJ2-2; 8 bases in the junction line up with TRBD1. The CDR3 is CASSVQGANTGELFF. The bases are TGTGCCAGCAGCGTACAGGGGGCGAACACCGGGGAGCTGTTTTTT.